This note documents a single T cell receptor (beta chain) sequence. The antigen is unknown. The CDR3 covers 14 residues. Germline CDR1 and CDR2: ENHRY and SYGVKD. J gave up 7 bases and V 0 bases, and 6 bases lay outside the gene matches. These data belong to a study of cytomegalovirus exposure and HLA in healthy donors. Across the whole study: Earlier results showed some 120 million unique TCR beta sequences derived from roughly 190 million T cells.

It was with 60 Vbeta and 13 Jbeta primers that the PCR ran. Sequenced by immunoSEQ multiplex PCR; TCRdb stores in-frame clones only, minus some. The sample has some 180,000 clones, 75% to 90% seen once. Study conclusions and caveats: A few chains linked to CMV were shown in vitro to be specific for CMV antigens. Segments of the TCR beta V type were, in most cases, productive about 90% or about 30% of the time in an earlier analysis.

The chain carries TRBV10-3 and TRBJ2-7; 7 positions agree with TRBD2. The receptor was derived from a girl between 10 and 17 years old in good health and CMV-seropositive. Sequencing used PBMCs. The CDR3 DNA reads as TGTGCCATCAGTGAGTCCGGGGGGATGGGGGAGCAGTACTTC. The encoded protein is CAISESGGMGEQYF.